The rows below give T cell receptor beta chains drawn from one sample of a study of shared clonotypes between healthy human individuals. Using immunoSEQ multiplex PCR, the repertoire was profiled, and TCRdb retains in-frame clones only, with some absent. The sample includes around 2,000,000 clones, approximately 94% seen only once; the top ten take about 1.1%. Sequencing was carried out using naive CD8+ T cells sorted from blood. The receptors were sampled from a man in his late teens or twenties in good health. CDR3s include the opening cysteine and the closing phenylalanine or tryptophan. D genes are given only for firm matches. Rows give clone size only sometimes, using once, few, many, or a class for an expanded clone.

D gene	clone size	CDR3 length	V gene	J gene	CDR3 protein	CDR3 DNA
.	.	12	TRBV11-2	TRBJ2-5	CASSLRGETQYF	TGTGCCAGCAGCTTACGAGGCGAGACCCAGTACTTC
TRBD1	.	14	TRBV30	TRBJ2-2	CAFTSGTVTGELFF	TGTGCCTTTACTTCCGGGACAGTAACCGGGGAGCTGTTTTTT
TRBD1	.	17	TRBV10-3	TRBJ2-3	CAISESGGTGSTDTQYF	TGTGCCATCAGTGAGTCGGGTGGGACAGGGAGCACAGATACGCAGTATTTT
TRBD1	.	14	TRBV4-1	TRBJ2-7	CASSPGQGQYEQYF	TGCGCCAGCAGCCCCGGACAGGGGCAGTACGAGCAGTACTTC
.	.	12	TRBV28	TRBJ2-7	CASSNRWVGSYF	TGTGCCAGCAGCAATCGGTGGGTAGGGTCGTACTTC
TRBD2	.	19	TRBV7-9	TRBJ2-3	CASSSRGTSGGDIADTQYF	TGTGCCAGCAGCTCACGAGGGACTAGCGGGGGGGATATTGCAGATACGCAGTATTTT
.	.	13	TRBV6-1	TRBJ1-1	CASRGWGVGEAFF	TGTGCCAGCAGAGGTTGGGGGGTCGGTGAAGCTTTCTTT
.	.	12	TRBV9	TRBJ2-7	CASGGSSSEQYF	TGTGCCAGCGGGGGGAGTTCAAGCGAGCAGTACTTC
.	.	15	TRBV5-1	TRBJ2-1	CASSLEEAGANEQFF	TGCGCCAGCAGCTTGGAAGAGGCAGGGGCTAATGAGCAGTTCTTC
.	.	16	TRBV30	TRBJ2-1	CAWSVGGGGPSSGQFF	TGTGCCTGGAGTGTAGGTGGCGGTGGGCCTTCTTCCGGGCAGTTCTTC
TRBD2	.	16	TRBV11-2	TRBJ2-5	CASSLDASGVAETQYF	TGTGCCAGCAGCTTAGACGCTAGCGGGGTGGCAGAGACCCAGTACTTC
.	.	15	TRBV2	TRBJ1-5	CASSEEDSLNQPQHF	TGTGCCAGCAGTGAAGAGGACAGCCTCAATCAGCCCCAGCATTTT
TRBD1	.	12	TRBV11-3	TRBJ2-7	CASSFPGGEQYF	TGTGCCAGCAGCTTTCCAGGGGGCGAGCAGTACTTC
.	.	12	TRBV13	TRBJ2-3	CASRNYTDTQYF	TGTGCCAGCAGAAACTACACAGATACGCAGTATTTT
.	.	15	TRBV25-1	TRBJ1-3	CASSELEGSGNTIYF	TGTGCCAGCAGTGAATTGGAGGGATCTGGAAACACCATATATTTT
.	.	15	TRBV19	TRBJ1-5	CASSMVRGDNQPQHF	TGTGCCAGTAGTATGGTTCGGGGGGACAATCAGCCCCAGCATTTT
TRBD2	.	12	TRBV7-9	TRBJ2-5	CASSFLAGEQYF	TGTGCCAGCAGCTTCCTAGCGGGAGAGCAGTACTTC
TRBD1	.	15	TRBV5-6	TRBJ2-1	CASSRPGTGNNEQFF	TGTGCCAGCAGCAGGCCGGGGACAGGGAACAATGAGCAGTTCTTC
TRBD1	.	14	TRBV4-3	TRBJ2-7	CASSHGQGDYEQYF	TGCGCCAGCAGCCACGGACAGGGAGACTACGAGCAGTACTTC
TRBD1	.	18	TRBV7-9	TRBJ1-2	CASSSFPGQGPHNYGYTF	TGTGCCAGCAGCTCTTTCCCGGGACAGGGACCCCATAACTATGGCTACACCTTC
TRBD1	.	15	TRBV7-9	TRBJ2-2	CASSPLDRVSGELFF	TGTGCCAGCAGCCCCCTGGACAGGGTCAGCGGGGAGCTGTTTTTT
.	once	13	TRBV5-4	TRBJ2-2	CASSLTNTGELFF	TGTGCCAGCAGTCTGACCAACACCGGGGAGCTGTTTTTT
TRBD2	.	17	TRBV6-1	TRBJ2-1	CASSEATGLAETNEQFF	TGTGCCAGCAGTGAAGCGACAGGACTAGCGGAAACCAATGAGCAGTTCTTC
.	.	13	TRBV25-1	TRBJ2-3	CASSDWGADTQYF	TGTGCCAGCAGTGATTGGGGGGCAGATACGCAGTATTTT
.	.	14	TRBV10-3	TRBJ1-1	CAISRGGVDTEAFF	TGTGCCATCAGCAGGGGAGGGGTCGACACTGAAGCTTTCTTT
.	once	14	TRBV4-1	TRBJ1-2	CASSQEGWAHGYTF	TGCGCCAGCAGCCAAGAGGGCTGGGCCCATGGCTACACCTTC
.	.	16	TRBV7-9	TRBJ2-7	CASSPPERVGNYEQYF	TGTGCCAGCAGCCCCCCCGAGCGGGTTGGAAACTACGAGCAGTACTTC
.	.	16	TRBV6-5	TRBJ2-1	CASSYSIGEIGNEQFF	TGTGCCAGCAGTTACTCGATTGGAGAGATCGGCAATGAGCAGTTCTTC
.	once	15	TRBV10-1	TRBJ2-1	CASSGGADPINEQFF	TGCGCCAGCAGTGGGGGAGCGGACCCCATCAATGAGCAGTTCTTC
TRBD1	.	15	TRBV27	TRBJ2-7	CASSSPGQGSYEQYF	TGTGCCAGCAGTTCACCGGGACAGGGGTCCTACGAGCAGTACTTC
.	once	16	TRBV10-2	TRBJ1-6	CASSDSDSGYNSPLHF	TGCGCCAGCAGTGATTCGGACAGCGGATATAATTCACCCCTCCACTTT
TRBD1	.	14	TRBV7-8	TRBJ2-7	CASSIPGQGYEQYF	TGTGCCAGCAGCATTCCGGGACAGGGCTACGAGCAGTACTTC